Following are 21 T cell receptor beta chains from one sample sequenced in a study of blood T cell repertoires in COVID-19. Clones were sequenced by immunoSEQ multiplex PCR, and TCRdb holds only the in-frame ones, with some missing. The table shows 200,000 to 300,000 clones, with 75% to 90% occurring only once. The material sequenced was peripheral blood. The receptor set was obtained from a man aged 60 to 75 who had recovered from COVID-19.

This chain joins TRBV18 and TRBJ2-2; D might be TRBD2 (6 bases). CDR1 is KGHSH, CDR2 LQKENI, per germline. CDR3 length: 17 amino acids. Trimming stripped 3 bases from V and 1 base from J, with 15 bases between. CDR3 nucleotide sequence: TGTGCCAGCTCACCCCGAGGGAGGTCGTTGAACACCGGGGAGCTGTTTTTT. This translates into CASSPRGRSLNTGELFF.

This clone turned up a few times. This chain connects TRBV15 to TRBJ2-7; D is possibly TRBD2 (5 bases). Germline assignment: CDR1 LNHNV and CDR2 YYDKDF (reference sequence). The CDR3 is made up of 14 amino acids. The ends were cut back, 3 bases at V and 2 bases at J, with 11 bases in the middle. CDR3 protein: CATSRGGQAYEQYV. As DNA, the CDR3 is TGTGCCACCAGCAGGGGCGGGCAGGCCTACGAGCAGTACGTC.

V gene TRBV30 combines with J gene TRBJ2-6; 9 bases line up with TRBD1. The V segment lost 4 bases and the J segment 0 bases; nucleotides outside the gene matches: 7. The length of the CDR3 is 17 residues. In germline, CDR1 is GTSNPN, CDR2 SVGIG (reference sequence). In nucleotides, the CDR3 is TGTGCCTGGACCCTGGGACAGGGACCCTCTGGGGCCAACGTCCTGACTTTC. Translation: CAWTLGQGPSGANVLTF.

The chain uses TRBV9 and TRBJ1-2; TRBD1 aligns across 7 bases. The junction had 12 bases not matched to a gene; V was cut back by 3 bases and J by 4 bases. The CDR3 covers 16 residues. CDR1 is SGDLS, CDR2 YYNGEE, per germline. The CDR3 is CASSARRDSNPYGYTF. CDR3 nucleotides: TGTGCCAGCAGCGCAAGGAGGGACAGCAACCCCTATGGCTACACCTTC.

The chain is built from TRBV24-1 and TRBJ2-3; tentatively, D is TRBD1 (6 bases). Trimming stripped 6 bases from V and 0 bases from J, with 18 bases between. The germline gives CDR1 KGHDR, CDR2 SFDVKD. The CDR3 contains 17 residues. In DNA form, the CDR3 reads TGTGCCACCAGTTACGCCGGGACAAAATCTAGCACAGATACGCAGTATTTT. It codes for CATSYAGTKSSTDTQYF.

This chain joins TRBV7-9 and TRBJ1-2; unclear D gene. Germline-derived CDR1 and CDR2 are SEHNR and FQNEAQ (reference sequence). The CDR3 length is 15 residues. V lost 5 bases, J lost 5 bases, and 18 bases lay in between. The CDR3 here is CASSPLAAYGYGYTF. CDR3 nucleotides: TGTGCCAGCAGCCCTTTAGCGGCCTATGGTTATGGCTACACCTTC.

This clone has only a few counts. CDR3 residues: CASSLTRQGDHNEQFF. The CDR3 DNA reads as TGCGCCAGCAGCTTGACCAGACAGGGAGATCACAATGAGCAGTTCTTC. V and J are TRBV5-1 and TRBJ2-1, with 7 nucleotides matching TRBD1. This CDR3 is 16 amino acids long. Germline CDR1 is SGHRS and CDR2 is YFSETQ. Trimming removed 1 base from V and 5 bases from J; junction bases left unmatched: 9.

As DNA, the CDR3 is TGTGCCAGCAGCCCAACGGACAGGGGGAGCAATCAGCCCCAGCATTTT. Translated, it gives CASSPTDRGSNQPQHF. The rearrangement uses TRBV7-2 and TRBJ1-5; 10 bases are a match to TRBD1. Germline trimming cut 5 bases from V and 1 base from J; bases unmatched to any gene: 5. Germline V gene sequence: CDR1 SGHTA, CDR2 FQGNSA. This CDR3 has 16 amino acids.

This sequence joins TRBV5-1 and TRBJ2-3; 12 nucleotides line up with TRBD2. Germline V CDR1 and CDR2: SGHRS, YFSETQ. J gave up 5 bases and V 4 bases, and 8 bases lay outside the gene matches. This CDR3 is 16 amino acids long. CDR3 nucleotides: TGCGCCAGCAGCCTATCCCTAGCGGGGGGGCAAGATACGCAGTATTTT. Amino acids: CASSLSLAGGQDTQYF.

Here the CDR3 reads CASSDTRDTQYRYEQFF. As DNA, the CDR3 is TGTGCCAGCAGCGACACCCGGGACACCCAGTACCGGTATGAGCAGTTCTTC. The V and J genes are TRBV11-2 and TRBJ2-1; a weak D match, TRBD1 (6 bases). In germline, CDR1 is SGHAT, CDR2 FQNNGV. V lost 5 bases and J 8 bases, leaving 25 bases between the germline ends. CDR3 length: 17 residues.

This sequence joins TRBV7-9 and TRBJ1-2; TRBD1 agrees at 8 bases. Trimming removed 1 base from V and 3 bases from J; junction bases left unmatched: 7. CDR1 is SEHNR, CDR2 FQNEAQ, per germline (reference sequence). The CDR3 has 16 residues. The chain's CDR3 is CASSLGFQGADYGYTF. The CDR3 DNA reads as TGTGCCAGCAGCTTAGGGTTTCAGGGGGCGGACTATGGCTACACCTTC.

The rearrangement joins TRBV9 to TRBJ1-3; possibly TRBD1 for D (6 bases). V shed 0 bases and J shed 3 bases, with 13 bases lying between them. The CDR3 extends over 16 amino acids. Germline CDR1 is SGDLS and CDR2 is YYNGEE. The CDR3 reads CASSVGSGHDGNTIYF. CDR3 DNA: TGTGCCAGCAGCGTAGGGTCGGGACATGATGGAAACACCATATATTTT.

CDR3 bases: TGTGCCAGCACTATAGGGCAGGGGATTTCACCCCTCCACTTT. As protein: CASTIGQGISPLHF. The rearrangement links TRBV2 to TRBJ1-6, with D possibly matching TRBD1 (6 bases). With 7 bases removed from V and 9 bases from J, the gap between germline ends came to 16 bases. Germline V CDR1 and CDR2: SNHLY, FYNNEI. The CDR3 length is 14 residues.

The CDR3 nucleotides are TGTGCCAGCAGCTTGGGGGTAGCGGGGGGCAATGAGCAGTTCTTC. This translates into CASSLGVAGGNEQFF. The chain recombines TRBV5-4 with TRBJ2-1, with 10 bases matching TRBD2. The V and J ends lost 0 bases and 6 bases, in that order; junction bases with no gene match: 3. The CDR3 has 15 amino acids. Germline V gene sequence: CDR1 SGHNT, CDR2 YYREEE (reference sequence).

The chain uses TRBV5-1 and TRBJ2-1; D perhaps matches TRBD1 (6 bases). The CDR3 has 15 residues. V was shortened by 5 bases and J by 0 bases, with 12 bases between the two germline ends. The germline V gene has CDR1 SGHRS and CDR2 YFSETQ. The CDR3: CASRTVQGSYNEQFF. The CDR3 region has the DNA TGCGCCAGCAGAACCGTACAGGGCTCCTACAATGAGCAGTTCTTC. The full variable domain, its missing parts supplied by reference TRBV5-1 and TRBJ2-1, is KAGVTQTPRYLIKTRGQQVTLSCSPISGHRSVSWYQQTPGQGLQFLFEYFSETQRNKGNFPGRFSGRQFSNSRSEMNVSTLELGDSALYLCASRTVQGSYNEQFFGPGTRLTVL.

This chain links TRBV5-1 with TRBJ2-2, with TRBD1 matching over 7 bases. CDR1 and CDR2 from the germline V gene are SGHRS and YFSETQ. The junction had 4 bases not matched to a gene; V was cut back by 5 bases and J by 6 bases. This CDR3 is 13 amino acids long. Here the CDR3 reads CASRPQGAGELFF. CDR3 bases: TGCGCCAGCAGACCCCAGGGGGCCGGGGAGCTGTTTTTT.

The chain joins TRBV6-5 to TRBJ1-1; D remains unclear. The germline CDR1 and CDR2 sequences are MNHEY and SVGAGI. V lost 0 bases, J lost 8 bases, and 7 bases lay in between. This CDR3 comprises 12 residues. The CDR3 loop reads CASSYSPEEAFF. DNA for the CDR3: TGTGCCAGCAGTTACTCGCCAGAAGAAGCTTTCTTT.

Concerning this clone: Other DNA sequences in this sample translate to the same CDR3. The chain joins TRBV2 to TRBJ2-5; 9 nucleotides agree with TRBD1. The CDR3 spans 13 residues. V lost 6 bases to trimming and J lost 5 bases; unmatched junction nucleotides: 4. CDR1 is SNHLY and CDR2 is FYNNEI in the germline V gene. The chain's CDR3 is CASSGQGRETQYF. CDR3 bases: TGTGCCAGCAGCGGACAGGGGAGGGAGACCCAGTACTTC. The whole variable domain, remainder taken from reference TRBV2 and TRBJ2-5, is EPEVTQTPSHQVTQMGQEVILRCVPISNHLYFYWYRQILGQKVEFLVSFYNNEISEKSEIFDDQFSVERPDGSNFTLKIRSTKLEDSAMYFCASSGQGRETQYFGPGTRLLVL.

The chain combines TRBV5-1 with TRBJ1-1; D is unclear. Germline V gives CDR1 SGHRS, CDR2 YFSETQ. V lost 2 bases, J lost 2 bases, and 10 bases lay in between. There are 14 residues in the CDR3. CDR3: CASSFRVANTEAFF. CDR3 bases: TGCGCCAGCAGCTTCCGGGTGGCAAACACTGAAGCTTTCTTT.

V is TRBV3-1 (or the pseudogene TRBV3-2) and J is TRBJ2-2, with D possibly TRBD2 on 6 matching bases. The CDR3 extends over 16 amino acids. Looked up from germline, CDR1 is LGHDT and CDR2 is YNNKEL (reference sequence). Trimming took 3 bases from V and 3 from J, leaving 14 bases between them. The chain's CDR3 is CASSQPRGFDTGELFF. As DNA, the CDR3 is TGTGCCAGCAGCCAGCCTCGGGGGTTCGACACCGGGGAGCTGTTTTTT.

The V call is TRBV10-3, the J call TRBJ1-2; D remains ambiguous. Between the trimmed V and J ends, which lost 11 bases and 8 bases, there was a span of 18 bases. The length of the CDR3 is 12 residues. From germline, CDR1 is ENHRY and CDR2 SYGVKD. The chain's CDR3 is CAARTAAGGYTF. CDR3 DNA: TGTGCCGCCCGGACCGCGGCGGGGGGCTACACCTTC.